The 9 T cell receptor beta chains given below trace back to one sample, sequenced in a study of cytomegalovirus exposure and HLA in healthy donors. The PCR was carried out with 60 Vbeta primers and 13 Jbeta primers. Method: immunoSEQ multiplex PCR; TCRdb's copy keeps in-frame clones and lacks some. The profile shows over 100,000 clones, roughly 80% of them singletons. Sample: PBMCs. Every receptor here comes from a man aged 25-45 years in good health and CMV-seronegative.

The rearrangement links TRBV5-4 to TRBJ1-1; D might be TRBD1 (6 bases). The germline V gene has CDR1 SGHNT and CDR2 YYREEE (reference sequence). The V end was cut by 4 bases, the J end by 4 bases, with 11 bases between. CDR3 length equals 13 residues. In DNA, the CDR3 is TGTGCCAGCAGCACCACAGGGCGCACTGAAGCTTTCTTT. It is translated as CASSTTGRTEAFF.

This clone was seen just once. The gene calls are TRBV14 and TRBJ2-1; D may be TRBD1 (7 bases). The CDR3 is made up of 19 amino acids. V lost 0 bases and J 8 bases, leaving 26 bases between the germline ends. Per germline, CDR1 SGHDN and CDR2 FVKESK. CDR3 in amino acids: CASSQDPNQGGHHIYEQFF. The DNA for the CDR3 is TGTGCCAGCAGCCAAGATCCAAACCAGGGGGGCCATCACATCTATGAGCAGTTCTTC.

CDR3: CASRPDSQGATGELFF. The CDR3 DNA follows: TGTGCCAGCAGACCGGATTCACAGGGGGCGACCGGGGAGCTGTTTTTT. This sequence joins TRBV7-9 and TRBJ2-2, with TRBD1 matching 9 bases. Germline CDR1 and CDR2: SEHNR and FQNEAQ (reference sequence). With 6 bases clipped from V and 5 bases from J, the junction kept 10 bases outside the gene matches. The CDR3 has 16 residues. The full variable domain, in which reference TRBV7-9 and TRBJ2-2 provide the parts outside the CDR3, is DTGVSQNPRHKITKRGQNVTFRCDPISEHNRLYWYRQTLGQGPEFLTYFQNEAQLEKSRLLSDRFSAERPKGSFSTLEIQRTEQGDSAMYLCASRPDSQGATGELFFGEGSRLTVL.

The rearrangement links TRBV10-3 to TRBJ1-3, with TRBD1 identical over 8 bases. Germline loops: CDR1 ENHRY, CDR2 SYGVKD. The V segment lost 6 bases and the J segment 3 bases; nucleotides outside the gene matches: 7. The CDR3 extends over 15 amino acids. The CDR3 here is CAIRNDRGVGNTIYF. DNA of the CDR3: TGTGCCATCAGGAACGACAGGGGTGTTGGAAACACCATATATTTT.

This rearrangement joins TRBV27 to TRBJ1-2; TRBD1 matches at 10 bases. CDR3 length equals 14 residues. CDR1 is MNHEY and CDR2 is SMNVEV in the germline V gene (reference sequence). The J segment lost 2 bases and the V segment lost 5 bases, leaving 2 bases of the junction unmatched. The CDR3 loop reads CASSTTGGNYGYTF. Written as DNA, the CDR3 is TGTGCCAGCAGTACGACAGGGGGCAACTATGGCTACACCTTC.

The J gene is TRBJ2-7, the V gene TRBV19; D might be TRBD1 (5 bases). The CDR3 sequence is 14 residues long. V was shortened by 7 bases and J by 0 bases, with 13 bases between the two germline ends. Germline values: CDR1 LNHDA, CDR2 SQIVND (reference sequence). CDR3 nucleotides: TGTGCCAGTAAACAGGACCTGAGCTCCTACGAGCAGTACTTC. This codes for CASKQDLSSYEQYF.

The genes are TRBV28 and TRBJ1-6, with D possibly TRBD1 on 6 matching bases. Germline V lookup: CDR1 MDHEN, CDR2 SYDVKM. The V and J ends lost 4 bases and 4 bases respectively, with 14 bases between them. This CDR3 spans 16 amino acids. CDR3 amino acids: CASSSPSRGYNSPLHF. DNA for the CDR3: TGTGCCAGCAGTTCGCCCTCCAGGGGTTATAATTCACCCCTCCACTTT.

V and J are TRBV7-9 and TRBJ1-1, with 11 bases that match TRBD1. The CDR3 runs to 15 residues. Germline values: CDR1 SEHNR, CDR2 FQNEAQ (reference sequence). V lost 4 bases, J lost 3 bases, and 4 bases stayed unmatched. Here the CDR3 DNA reads TGTGCCAGCAGCTCCTGGACAGGGGGCGACACTGAAGCTTTCTTT. It is translated as CASSSWTGGDTEAFF.

The chain carries TRBV18 and TRBJ2-5; 9 bases align to TRBD2. The V gene's germline CDR1 is KGHSH and CDR2 LQKENI. The CDR3 is 15 residues long. V shed 3 bases and J 3 bases; nucleotides not matched to a gene: 5. CDR3 loop: CASSPLAGNKETQYF. CDR3 DNA: TGTGCCAGCTCACCGCTAGCGGGAAATAAAGAGACCCAGTACTTC.